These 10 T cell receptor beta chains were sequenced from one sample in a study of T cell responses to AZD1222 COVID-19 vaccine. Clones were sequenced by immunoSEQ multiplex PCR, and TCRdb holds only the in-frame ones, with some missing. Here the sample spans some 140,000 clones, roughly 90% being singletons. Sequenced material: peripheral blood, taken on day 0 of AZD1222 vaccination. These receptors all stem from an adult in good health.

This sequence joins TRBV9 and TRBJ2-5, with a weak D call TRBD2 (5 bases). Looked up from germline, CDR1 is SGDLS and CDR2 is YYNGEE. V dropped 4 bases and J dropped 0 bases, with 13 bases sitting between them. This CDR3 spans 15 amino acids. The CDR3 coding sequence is TGTGCCAGCAGCCCAAACCCGGGGAACCAAGAGACCCAGTACTTC. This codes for CASSPNPGNQETQYF.

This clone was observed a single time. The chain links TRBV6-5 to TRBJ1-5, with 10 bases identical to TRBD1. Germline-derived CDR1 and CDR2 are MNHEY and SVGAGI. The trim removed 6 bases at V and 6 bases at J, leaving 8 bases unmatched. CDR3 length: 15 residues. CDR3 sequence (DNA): TGTGCCAGCAGGGCCGGGACAGGGGCGATTCAGCCCCAGCATTTT. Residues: CASRAGTGAIQPQHF.

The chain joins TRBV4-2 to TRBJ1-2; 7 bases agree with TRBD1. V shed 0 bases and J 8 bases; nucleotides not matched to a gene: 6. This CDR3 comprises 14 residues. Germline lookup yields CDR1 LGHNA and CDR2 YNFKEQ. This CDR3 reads CASSQDRDSGGYTF. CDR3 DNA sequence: TGTGCCAGCAGCCAAGATAGGGACAGTGGGGGCTACACCTTC.

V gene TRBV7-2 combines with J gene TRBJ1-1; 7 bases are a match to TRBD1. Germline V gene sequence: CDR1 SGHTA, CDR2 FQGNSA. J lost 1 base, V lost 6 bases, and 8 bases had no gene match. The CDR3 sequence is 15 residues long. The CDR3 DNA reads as TGTGCCAGCAGTAAGGGGGCGTGGGGGAACACTGAAGCTTTCTTT. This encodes CASSKGAWGNTEAFF.

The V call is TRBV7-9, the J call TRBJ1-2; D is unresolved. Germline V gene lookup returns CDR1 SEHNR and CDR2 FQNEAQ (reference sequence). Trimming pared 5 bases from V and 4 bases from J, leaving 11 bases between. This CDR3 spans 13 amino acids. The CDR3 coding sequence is TGTGCCAGCAGCCCTCGAGCTTTCTATGGCTACACCTTC. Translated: CASSPRAFYGYTF. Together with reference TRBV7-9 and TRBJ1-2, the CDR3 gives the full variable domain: DTGVSQNPRHKITKRGQNVTFRCDPISEHNRLYWYRQTLGQGPEFLTYFQNEAQLEKSRLLSDRFSAERPKGSFSTLEIQRTEQGDSAMYLCASSPRAFYGYTFGSGTRLTVV.

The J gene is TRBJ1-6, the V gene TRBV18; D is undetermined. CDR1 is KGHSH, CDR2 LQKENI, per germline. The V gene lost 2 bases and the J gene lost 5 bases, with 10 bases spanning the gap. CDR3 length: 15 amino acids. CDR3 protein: CASSPSAGDNSPLHF. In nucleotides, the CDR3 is TGTGCCAGCTCACCATCAGCAGGCGATAATTCACCCCTCCACTTT.

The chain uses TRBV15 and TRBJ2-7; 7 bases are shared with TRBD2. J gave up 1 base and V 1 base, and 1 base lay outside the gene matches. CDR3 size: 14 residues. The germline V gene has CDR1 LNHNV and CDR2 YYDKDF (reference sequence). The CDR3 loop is CATSRGEGSYEQYF. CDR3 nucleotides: TGTGCCACCAGCAGAGGGGAGGGGTCCTACGAGCAGTACTTC.

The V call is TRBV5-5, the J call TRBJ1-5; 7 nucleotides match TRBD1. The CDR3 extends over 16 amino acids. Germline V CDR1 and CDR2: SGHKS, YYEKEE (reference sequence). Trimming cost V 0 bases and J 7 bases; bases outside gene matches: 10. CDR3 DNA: TGTGCCAGCAGCTTGGCGTTGAGCAGGGGGTTGCAGCCCCAGCATTTT. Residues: CASSLALSRGLQPQHF.

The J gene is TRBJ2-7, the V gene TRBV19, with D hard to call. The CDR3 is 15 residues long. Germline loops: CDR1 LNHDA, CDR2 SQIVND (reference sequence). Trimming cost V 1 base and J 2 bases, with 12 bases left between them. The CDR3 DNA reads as TGTGCCAGTAGTATAGGGTTCGGGCAGACCTACGAGCAGTACTTC. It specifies CASSIGFGQTYEQYF.

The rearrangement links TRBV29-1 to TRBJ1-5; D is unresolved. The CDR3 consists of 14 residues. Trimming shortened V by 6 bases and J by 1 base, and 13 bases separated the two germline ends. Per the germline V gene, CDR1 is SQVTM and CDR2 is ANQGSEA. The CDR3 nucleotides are TGCAGCGTGGCCGTCGGTGGAAGCAATCAGCCCCAGCATTTT. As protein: CSVAVGGSNQPQHF.